These 16 T cell receptor beta chains came from one sample sequenced in a study of sequential checkpoint blockade in melanoma. Some clones are missing from TCRdb's copy, which holds only in-frame ones; the method was immunoSEQ multiplex PCR. Among about 14,000 clones listed, about two thirds were seen once. Treatment in this sample: randomized to nivolumab then ipilimumab (arm A) or the reverse (arm B). Source: CD8+ T cells sorted from blood (inferred from file names), taken from a patient given nivolumab and ipilimumab in sequence. Every receptor here comes from a human donor with melanoma.

A note on this clone: Other DNA sequences from this sample encode an identical CDR3 as well. This chain uses TRBV5-6 with TRBJ1-1; tentative D call: TRBD1 (6 bases). CDR1 and CDR2 from the germline V gene are SGHDT and YYEEEE. V was shortened by 4 bases and J by 1 base, with 8 bases between the two germline ends. The CDR3 consists of 13 residues. The CDR3 DNA follows: TGTGCCAGCAGCATCAGGGGGAACACTGAAGCTTTCTTT. It encodes CASSIRGNTEAFF. The variable domain in full, completed from reference TRBV5-6 and TRBJ1-1, reads DAGVTQSPTHLIKTRGQQVTLRCSPKSGHDTVSWYQQALGQGPQFIFQYYEEEERQRGNFPDRFSGHQFPNYSSELNVNALLLGDSALYLCASSIRGNTEAFFGQGTRLTVV.

In its sample, this clone was seen a few times. This chain uses TRBV7-9 with TRBJ2-7; TRBD1 matches 8 bases. The V gene end was trimmed by 4 bases and the J gene end by 7 bases; junction bases not matched to a gene: 6. Per germline, CDR1 SEHNR and CDR2 FQNEAQ (reference sequence). The CDR3 runs to 13 residues. For the CDR3, the DNA is TGTGCCAGCAGCTCAGGACAGGGCGGGGAGCAGTACTTC. Encoded protein: CASSSGQGGEQYF.

This clone was recorded only once. The chain joins TRBV7-9 to TRBJ2-1; TRBD2 matches 8 bases. Germline lookup yields CDR1 SEHNR and CDR2 FQNEAQ (reference sequence). The CDR3 contains 14 residues. Unmatched junction bases numbered 7, after V lost 4 bases and J lost 8 bases. The CDR3 here is CASSSPQLADEQFF. In nucleotides, the CDR3 is TGTGCCAGCAGCTCGCCCCAACTAGCGGATGAGCAGTTCTTC.

This chain uses TRBV7-2 with TRBJ2-1; 9 bases agree with TRBD2. The CDR3 spans 15 residues. V lost 5 bases, J lost 8 bases, and 10 bases stayed unmatched. Germline loops: CDR1 SGHTA, CDR2 FQGNSA. The DNA of the CDR3 is TGTGCCAGCAGCCCCAGCGGGGGGAGTAACTATGAGCAGTTCTTC. Encoded protein: CASSPSGGSNYEQFF. Full variable domain (remainder filled in from reference TRBV7-2 and TRBJ2-1): GAGVSQSPSNKVTEKGKDVELRCDPISGHTALYWYRQSLGQGLEFLIYFQGNSAPDKSGLPSDRFSAERTGGSVSTLTIQRTQQEDSAVYLCASSPSGGSNYEQFFGPGTRLTVL.

The CDR3, as DNA: TGTGCCAGCAGTGGTTGGCGGAGGGAGATCCAAGAGACCCAGTACTTC. Amino acid sequence: CASSGWRREIQETQYF. The chain couples TRBV5-6 to TRBJ2-5, with a weak D call TRBD2 (6 bases). V shed 5 bases and J shed 1 base, with 18 bases lying between them. This CDR3 contains 16 residues. Germline CDR1 is SGHDT and CDR2 is YYEEEE.

To note about this clone: Germline and junction disagree at one end, which may indicate a read error. The chain couples TRBV7-8 to TRBJ1-1; TRBD1 matches at 8 bases. The CDR3 length is 13 residues. Germline V lookup: CDR1 SGHVS, CDR2 FQNEAQ. The CDR3 is CASRLGQGREAFF. CDR3 sequence (DNA): TGTGCCAGCAGATTAGGACAGGGCCGAGAAGCTTTCTTT.

The chain employs TRBV6-5 and TRBJ2-1; weak D call: TRBD2 (5 bases). V shed 0 bases and J shed 6 bases, with 15 bases lying between them. The CDR3 sequence is 16 residues long. Germline V lookup: CDR1 MNHEY, CDR2 SVGAGI. The CDR3 spells CASSYSERPLPNEQFF. The CDR3 DNA is TGTGCCAGCAGTTACTCGGAGCGGCCACTCCCCAATGAGCAGTTCTTC.

J is TRBJ1-1 and V is TRBV2; TRBD1 matches at 10 bases. Looked up from germline, CDR1 is SNHLY and CDR2 is FYNNEI. V lost 6 bases to trimming and J lost 7 bases; unmatched junction nucleotides: 8. The CDR3 consists of 14 residues. The DNA of the CDR3 is TGTGCCAGCAGAGACGGACAGGGGGTTGGTGAAGCTTTCTTT. Translating gives CASRDGQGVGEAFF.

The chain links TRBV2 to TRBJ2-7, with 8 positions matching TRBD2. J was trimmed by 7 bases and V by 7 bases; bases with no gene match: 15. This CDR3 is built from 15 residues. The V gene's germline CDR1 is SNHLY and CDR2 FYNNEI. The CDR3 DNA sequence: TGTGCCAGCAAGTCGAATAGCGGGGTTCAGGAGGAGCAGTACTTC. Translation: CASKSNSGVQEEQYF.

The genes are TRBV4-3 and TRBJ2-2, with 10 nucleotides matching TRBD1. The J segment lost 6 bases and the V segment lost 0 bases, leaving 4 bases of the junction unmatched. From germline, CDR1 is LGHNA and CDR2 YSLEER. This CDR3 is built from 16 residues. The CDR3 DNA is TGCGCCAGCAGCCAAGATCTCGGGACAGGGGCCGGGGAGCTGTTTTTT. Amino acid sequence: CASSQDLGTGAGELFF.

This clone was seen once. The V and J genes are TRBV4-1 and TRBJ2-1, with TRBD2 as a possible D gene (6 bases). Germline V lookup: CDR1 MGHRA, CDR2 YSYEKL. The germline V and J ends were trimmed by 0 bases and 1 base, with 10 bases remaining between them. The CDR3 is 16 residues long. CDR3 residues: CASSQDRRGSYNEQFF. The DNA for the CDR3 is TGCGCCAGCAGCCAAGATCGGAGGGGTTCCTACAATGAGCAGTTCTTC.

The chain has TRBV21-1 and TRBJ1-4; TRBD1, the D gene given by the table, was not confirmed from the DNA. TRBV21-1 is given as a pseudogene. CDR3 length: 15 residues. The chain's CDR3 is CASSKSSRGDEKLFF. CDR3 DNA sequence: TGTGCCAGCAGCAAAAGCTCCAGGGGGGATGAAAAACTGTTTTTT.

The V and J genes are TRBV27 and TRBJ2-7; 8 nucleotides line up with TRBD2. Germline V lookup: CDR1 MNHEY, CDR2 SMNVEV (reference sequence). After removal of 4 bases from V and 5 bases from J, the junction contained 7 bases not matched to a gene. CDR3 length: 14 amino acids. The CDR3 protein is CASSSLGRAHEQYF. CDR3 DNA: TGTGCCAGCAGTTCACTCGGGAGGGCCCACGAGCAGTACTTC.

This clone was detected only a few times. The rearrangement joins TRBV6-5 to TRBJ2-3, with 8 bases lining up with TRBD2. The V segment lost 4 bases and the J segment 4 bases; nucleotides outside the gene matches: 7. CDR1 and CDR2 (germline): MNHEY, SVGAGI. CDR3 size: 15 residues. The CDR3 DNA reads as TGTGCCAGCAGTTCCGGGGGGGGAAGTGCAGATACGCAGTATTTT. Translation: CASSSGGGSADTQYF.

The chain is built from TRBV9 and TRBJ2-3; 7 bases agree with TRBD1. Germline V gene sequence: CDR1 SGDLS, CDR2 YYNGEE. This CDR3 has 13 amino acids. Trimming at V came to 1 base and at J to 5 bases, leaving 1 base not matched to a gene. CDR3 nucleotides: TGTGCCAGCAGCGTATCAGGGGGAGATACGCAGTATTTT. It is translated as CASSVSGGDTQYF.

The chain uses TRBV13 and TRBJ2-3, with no clear D. Per the germline V gene, CDR1 is PRHDT and CDR2 is FYEKMQ (reference sequence). The ends were cut back, 2 bases at V and 0 bases at J, with 6 bases in the middle. The CDR3 loop spans 14 amino acids. The CDR3 loop is CASSLSGSTDTQYF. CDR3 DNA sequence: TGTGCCAGCAGCTTATCCGGGAGCACAGATACGCAGTATTTT.